A single sample is the source of the 8 T cell receptor beta chains below, sequenced in a study of blood T cell repertoires in COVID-19. Sequenced by immunoSEQ multiplex PCR; TCRdb stores in-frame clones only, minus some. The sample has 350,000 to 550,000 clones; around 87% are singletons. Sequencing used PBMCs or T cells enriched from blood (not recorded which). Receptors originate from a man aged 25-45 years who had recovered from COVID-19.

CDR3 coding DNA: TGTGCCAGCAGTTTGGGGGGTGTTCCGGGCAATCAGCCCCAGCATTTT. The encoded protein is CASSLGGVPGNQPQHF. The V gene is TRBV28, the J gene TRBJ1-5; a possible D gene is TRBD1 (5 bases). The CDR3 runs to 16 residues. The germline gives CDR1 MDHEN, CDR2 SYDVKM. Trimming removed 3 bases at V and 2 bases at J, with 14 bases between.

In the case of this clone: The sample contains more than one DNA sequence encoding this CDR3. This sequence joins TRBV3-1 (or the pseudogene TRBV3-2) and TRBJ1-3; D is unresolved. Germline V gene lookup returns CDR1 LGHDT and CDR2 YNNKEL (reference sequence). CDR3 length: 15 amino acids. V was cut by 0 bases and J by 0 bases, with 6 bases left in between. CDR3 DNA: TGTGCCAGCAGCCAAGATCTGAGCTCTGGAAACACCATATATTTT. Translated: CASSQDLSSGNTIYF.

This clone was found once. This chain joins TRBV5-1 and TRBJ1-3; unclear D gene. The CDR3 extends over 15 amino acids. Germline CDR1 is SGHRS and CDR2 is YFSETQ. The V end lost 1 base, the J end lost 2 bases, and 10 bases lay between the germline ends. The CDR3: CASSLQHGAGNTIYF. The DNA for the CDR3 is TGCGCCAGCAGCTTGCAGCACGGGGCTGGAAACACCATATATTTT. The whole variable domain, filled in from reference TRBV5-1 and TRBJ1-3, reads KAGVTQTPRYLIKTRGQQVTLSCSPISGHRSVSWYQQTPGQGLQFLFEYFSETQRNKGNFPGRFSGRQFSNSRSEMNVSTLELGDSALYLCASSLQHGAGNTIYFGEGSWLTVV.

The V gene is TRBV28, the J gene TRBJ2-3, with 14 bases aligning to TRBD2. The ends lost 2 bases at V and 4 bases at J; junction bases unmatched: 2. Germline lookup yields CDR1 MDHEN and CDR2 SYDVKM. The CDR3 is 16 amino acids. The CDR3 protein is CASSLGGLAGADTQYF. In nucleotides, the CDR3 is TGTGCCAGCAGTTTAGGGGGACTAGCGGGAGCAGATACGCAGTATTTT.

The chain carries TRBV11-3 and TRBJ1-1; D is unclear. CDR1 SGHNT and CDR2 YENEEA come from the germline V gene. This CDR3 has 13 residues. V was clipped by 0 bases and J by 3 bases, with 5 bases between them. The CDR3 region has the DNA TGTGCCAGCAGCTTAGAATCGGACACTGAAGCTTTCTTT. Protein product: CASSLESDTEAFF.

The chain's CDR3 is CASSDSKLAGGGETQYF. The DNA for the CDR3 is TGTGCCAGCAGTGACTCGAAGTTGGCGGGTGGCGGGGAGACCCAGTACTTC. This chain joins TRBV6-4 and TRBJ2-5, with D possibly being TRBD2 (5 bases). Looked up from germline, CDR1 is MRHNA and CDR2 is SNTAGT. V was pared by 0 bases and J by 5 bases, with 19 bases between. This CDR3 contains 17 residues.

This sequence joins TRBV30 and TRBJ1-4; TRBD1 is a possible D gene (5 bases). V was trimmed by 3 bases and J by 7 bases, leaving 12 bases between them. Germline V gene sequence: CDR1 GTSNPN, CDR2 SVGIG (reference sequence). This CDR3 has 13 amino acids. The CDR3 region is CAWRLSGGEKLFF. The CDR3 bases are TGTGCCTGGAGGCTCTCGGGGGGTGAAAAACTGTTTTTT.

The chain has TRBV7-6 and TRBJ1-1; perhaps TRBD1 as D (6 bases). This CDR3 contains 15 residues. The V and J ends lost 1 base and 3 bases respectively, with 12 bases between them. The germline V gene has CDR1 SGHVS and CDR2 FNYEAQ. The CDR3 is CASSLGGGQDTEAFF. In DNA, the CDR3 is TGTGCCAGCAGCTTAGGGGGGGGGCAGGACACTGAAGCTTTCTTT. Full variable domain (missing parts from reference TRBV7-6 and TRBJ1-1): GAGVSQSPRYKVTKRGQDVALRCDPISGHVSLYWYRQALGQGPEFLTYFNYEAQQDKSGLPNDRFSAERPEGSISTLTIQRTEQRDSAMYRCASSLGGGQDTEAFFGQGTRLTVV.